These 6 T cell receptor beta chains were sequenced from one sample in a study of CD8 T cells in ankylosing spondylitis. The antigens these receptors bind are not known. From the 5' RACE reads, TCRdb called clonotypes with MiXCR, one entry per CDR3 protein. The sample has 390,000 or so distinct CDR3 sequences, about 22% seen once. The study, taken as a whole, reports: Characteristic of ankylosing spondylitis blood, it appeared, was a TCR beta motif comprising several highly homologous variants.

The sequenced sample was blood, either unsorted or a sorted T cell fraction (not recorded which). The source of these receptors is a male donor with ankylosing spondylitis.

The V and J genes are TRBV5-1 and TRBJ2-1; 14 bases are a match to TRBD2. The junction had 5 bases not matched to a gene; V was cut back by 3 bases and J by 6 bases. The germline V gene encodes CDR1 SGHRS and CDR2 YFSETQ. The CDR3 totals 16 residues. This CDR3 is CASSYPTSGRANEQFF. In nucleotides, the CDR3 is TGCGCCAGCAGCTACCCGACTAGCGGGAGGGCCAATGAGCAGTTCTTC. Using reference TRBV5-1 and TRBJ2-1 for the parts outside the CDR3, the full variable domain is KAGVTQTPRYLIKTRGQQVTLSCSPISGHRSVSWYQQTPGQGLQFLFEYFSETQRNKGNFPGRFSGRQFSNSRSEMNVSTLELGDSALYLCASSYPTSGRANEQFFGPGTRLTVL.

This clonotype has just a few counts. V usage is TRBV3-1 and J usage is TRBJ2-7; 16 bases are shared with TRBD2. Germline trimming cut 2 bases from V and 4 bases from J; bases unmatched to any gene: 8. Germline V gives CDR1 LGHDT, CDR2 YNNKEL (reference sequence). The CDR3 is made up of 18 amino acids. This CDR3 reads CASSQRPGLAGGPYEQYF. CDR3 DNA: TGTGCCAGCAGCCAACGACCGGGACTAGCGGGAGGGCCGTACGAGCAGTACTTC.

This clonotype has a handful of counts. The chain combines TRBV6-1 with TRBJ2-5; no clear D gene. V shed 1 base and J shed 4 bases, with 10 bases lying between them. This CDR3 spans 14 amino acids. Germline V gene data show CDR1 as MNHNS and CDR2 as SASEGT. CDR3 sequence: CASSEGPRRETQYF. CDR3 sequence (DNA): TGTGCCAGCAGTGAAGGGCCCCGGCGAGAGACCCAGTACTTC.

The J gene is TRBJ1-5, the V gene TRBV28; D is possibly TRBD1 (6 bases). Trimming removed 7 bases at V and 0 bases at J, with 13 bases between. Looked up from germline, CDR1 is MDHEN and CDR2 is SYDVKM. The CDR3 sequence is 15 residues long. CDR3 sequence (DNA): TGTGCCAGCACTATACAGGGTTATAGCAATCAGCCCCAGCATTTT. Encoded protein: CASTIQGYSNQPQHF.

The gene calls are TRBV11-2 and TRBJ2-1, with TRBD2 identical over 8 bases. The CDR3 spans 16 residues. V gave up 3 bases and J gave up 5 bases; unmatched junction bases: 9. Germline CDR1 and CDR2: SGHAT and FQNNGV. In DNA form, the CDR3 reads TGTGCCAGCAGCTTGTTACTAGCGGTAAAAAACAATGAGCAGTTCTTC. Its protein is CASSLLLAVKNNEQFF.

This rearrangement joins TRBV12-3 or TRBV12-4 to TRBJ1-5; 10 bases fit TRBD1. After removal of 5 bases from V and 4 bases from J, the junction contained 11 bases not matched to a gene. The CDR3 runs to 17 residues. The CDR3 nucleotides are TGTGCCAGCAGTGGGGGACAGGGGACGAGATGGAATCAGCCCCAGCATTTT. Its translation: CASSGGQGTRWNQPQHF.